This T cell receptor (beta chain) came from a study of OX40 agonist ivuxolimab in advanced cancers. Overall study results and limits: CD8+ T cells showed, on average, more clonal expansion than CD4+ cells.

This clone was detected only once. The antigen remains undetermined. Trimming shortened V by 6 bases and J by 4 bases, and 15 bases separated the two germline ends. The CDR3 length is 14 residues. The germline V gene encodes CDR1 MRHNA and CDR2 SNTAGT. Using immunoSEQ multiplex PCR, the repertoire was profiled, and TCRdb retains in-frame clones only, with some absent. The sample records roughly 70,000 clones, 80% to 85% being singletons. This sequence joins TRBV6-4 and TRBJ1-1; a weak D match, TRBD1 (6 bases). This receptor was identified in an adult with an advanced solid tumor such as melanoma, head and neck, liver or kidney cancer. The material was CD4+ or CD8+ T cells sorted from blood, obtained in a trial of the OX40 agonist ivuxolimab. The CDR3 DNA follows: TGTGCCAGCAGACCACAGGGCGGGCGCACTGAAGCTTTCTTT. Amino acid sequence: CASRPQGGRTEAFF.